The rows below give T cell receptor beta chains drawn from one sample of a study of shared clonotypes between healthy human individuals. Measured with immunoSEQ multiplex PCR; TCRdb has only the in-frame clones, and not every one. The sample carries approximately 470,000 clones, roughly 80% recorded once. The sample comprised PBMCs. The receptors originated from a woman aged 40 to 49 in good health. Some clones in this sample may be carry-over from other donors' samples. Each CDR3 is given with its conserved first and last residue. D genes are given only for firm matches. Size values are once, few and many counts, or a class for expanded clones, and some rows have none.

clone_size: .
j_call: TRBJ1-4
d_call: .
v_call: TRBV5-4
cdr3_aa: CASSYATGKLFF
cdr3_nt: TGTGCCAGCAGCTACGCGACTGGAAAACTGTTTTTT

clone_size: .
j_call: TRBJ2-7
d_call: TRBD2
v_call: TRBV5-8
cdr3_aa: CASSPRLANSYEQYF
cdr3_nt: TGTGCCAGCAGCCCCCGACTAGCGAATTCCTACGAGCAGTACTTC

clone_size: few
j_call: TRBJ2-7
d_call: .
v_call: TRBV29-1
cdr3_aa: CSVEVSTYEQYF
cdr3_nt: TGCAGCGTTGAGGTCAGTACCTACGAGCAGTACTTC

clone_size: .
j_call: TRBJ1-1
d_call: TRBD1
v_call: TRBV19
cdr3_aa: CASSVKRGTGSIGTEAFF
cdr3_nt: TGTGCCAGTAGCGTCAAGCGTGGGACAGGGAGCATCGGGACTGAAGCTTTCTTT

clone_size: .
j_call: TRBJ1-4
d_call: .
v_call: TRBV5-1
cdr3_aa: CASSLRGHGGTNEKLFF
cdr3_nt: TGCGCCAGCAGCTTACGGGGGCATGGTGGAACTAATGAAAAACTGTTTTTT

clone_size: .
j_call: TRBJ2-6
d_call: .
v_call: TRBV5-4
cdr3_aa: CASSDYSSGANVLTF
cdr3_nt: TGTGCCAGCAGCGATTACAGCTCTGGGGCCAACGTCCTGACTTTC

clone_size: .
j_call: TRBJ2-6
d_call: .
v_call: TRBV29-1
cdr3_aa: CSVSGTGANVLTF
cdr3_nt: TGCAGCGTCTCAGGGACTGGGGCCAACGTCCTGACTTTC

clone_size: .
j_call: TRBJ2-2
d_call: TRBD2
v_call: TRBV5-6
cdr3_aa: CASSWREGLTGELFF
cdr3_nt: TGTGCCAGCAGCTGGCGGGAGGGCCTCACCGGGGAGCTGTTTTTT

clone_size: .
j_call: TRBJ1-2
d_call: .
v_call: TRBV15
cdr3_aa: CATSRDYRTNYGYTF
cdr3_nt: TGTGCCACCAGCAGAGACTACAGGACTAACTATGGCTACACCTTC

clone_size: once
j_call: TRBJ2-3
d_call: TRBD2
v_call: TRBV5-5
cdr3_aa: CASSRWTSPVDTQYF
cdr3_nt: TGTGCCAGCAGCCGGTGGACTAGTCCAGTCGATACGCAGTATTTT

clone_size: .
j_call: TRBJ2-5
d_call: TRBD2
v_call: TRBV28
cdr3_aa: CASSFSRTSGEGLGETQYF
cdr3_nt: TGTGCCAGCAGTTTCTCCCGGACTAGCGGGGAAGGGCTGGGTGAGACCCAGTACTTC

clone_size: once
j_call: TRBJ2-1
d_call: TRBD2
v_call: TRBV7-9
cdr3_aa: CASSSDWSTSGRVDEQFF
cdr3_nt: TGTGCCAGCAGCTCCGATTGGTCAACTAGCGGGAGGGTCGATGAGCAGTTCTTC

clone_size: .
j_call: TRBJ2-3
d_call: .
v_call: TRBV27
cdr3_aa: CASRSGADTQYF
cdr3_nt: TGTGCCAGCAGATCGGGGGCAGATACGCAGTATTTT

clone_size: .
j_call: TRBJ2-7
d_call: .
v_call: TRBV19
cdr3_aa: CATTGQADSYEQYF
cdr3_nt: TGTGCCACTACCGGGCAGGCCGACTCCTACGAGCAGTACTTC

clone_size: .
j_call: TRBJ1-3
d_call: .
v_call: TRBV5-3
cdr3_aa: CARTQGGRPQNTIYF
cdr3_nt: TGTGCCAGAACCCAAGGAGGACGGCCCCAAAACACCATATATTTT

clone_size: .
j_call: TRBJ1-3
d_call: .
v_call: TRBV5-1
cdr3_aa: CASSLLGSGNTIYF
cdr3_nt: TGCGCCAGCAGCTTGTTGGGCTCTGGAAACACCATATATTTT

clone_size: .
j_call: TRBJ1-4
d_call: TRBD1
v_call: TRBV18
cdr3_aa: CASSRDRGPDEKLFF
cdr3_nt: TGTGCCAGCTCACGCGACAGGGGTCCTGATGAAAAACTGTTTTTT

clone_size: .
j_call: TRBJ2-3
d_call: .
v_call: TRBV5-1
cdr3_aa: CASSLQGGADTQYF
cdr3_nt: TGCGCCAGCAGCTTGCAGGGTGGTGCAGATACGCAGTATTTT